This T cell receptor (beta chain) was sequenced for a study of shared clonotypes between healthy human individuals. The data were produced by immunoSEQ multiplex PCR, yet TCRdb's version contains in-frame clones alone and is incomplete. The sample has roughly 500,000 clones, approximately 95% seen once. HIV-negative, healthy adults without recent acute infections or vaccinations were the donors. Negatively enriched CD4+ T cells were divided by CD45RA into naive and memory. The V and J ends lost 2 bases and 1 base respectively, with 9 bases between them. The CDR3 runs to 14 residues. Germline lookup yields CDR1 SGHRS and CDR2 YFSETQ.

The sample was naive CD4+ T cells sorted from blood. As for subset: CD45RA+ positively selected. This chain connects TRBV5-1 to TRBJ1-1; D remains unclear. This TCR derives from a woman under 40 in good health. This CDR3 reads CASSFSSRNTEAFF. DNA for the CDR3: TGCGCCAGCAGCTTTTCTAGCAGGAACACTGAAGCTTTCTTT. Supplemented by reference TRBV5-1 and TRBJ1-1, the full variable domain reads KAGVTQTPRYLIKTRGQQVTLSCSPISGHRSVSWYQQTPGQGLQFLFEYFSETQRNKGNFPGRFSGRQFSNSRSEMNVSTLELGDSALYLCASSFSSRNTEAFFGQGTRLTVV.